Below, 27 T cell receptor beta chains from the same sample are listed, as sequenced in a study of CD8+CD57+ T cells in acquired aplastic anemia (dated by TCRdb to 2017 to 2018). Reads for this sample came from an Illumina HiSeq 2000. Genomic DNA served as template for TCR beta VDJ combination and CDR3 sequence profiling. The raw public data were reprocessed by TCRdb itself: fastp quality trimming at Q25, MiXCR clonotype calling, in-frame beta chains only. Each entry merges the rows of one CDR3 protein and shows their most common DNA and genes. In all, the sample holds about 58,000 distinct CDR3 sequences, and roughly three fifths of those were seen once. Roughly 15% of the sample is taken by the ten largest. Expansion of CD8+CD57+ cells had been shown by flow cytometry in the patients chosen for sequencing. The sample comprised sorted CD4+, CD8+, or CD8+CD57+ T cells (not recorded which) from PBMCs. The receptors here all came from a human donor with aplastic anemia.

This chain uses TRBV20-1 with TRBJ2-3; 8 nucleotides line up with TRBD2. Per the germline V gene, CDR1 is DFQATT and CDR2 is SNEGSKA (reference sequence). V was pared by 7 bases and J by 7 bases, with 10 bases of the junction left unmatched. This CDR3 spans 13 amino acids. In DNA form, the CDR3 reads TGCAGTGGATCCGGGGGGGCCGGACATACGCAGTATTTT. This sequence encodes CSGSGGAGHTQYF.

The table lists this clonotype with many counts. This sequence joins TRBV12-5 and TRBJ1-2; D is possibly TRBD1 (6 bases). Germline CDR1 LGHNT, CDR2 FRNRAP. V was pared by 0 bases and J by 6 bases, with 14 bases between. The CDR3 consists of 15 residues. CDR3 coding DNA: TGTGCTAGTGGTTTGGTCAGGGCGTCAGGGGATGGCTACACCTTC. It encodes CASGLVRASGDGYTF.

This chain uses TRBV28 with TRBJ2-3; D not certain. The CDR3 is made up of 15 amino acids. Germline CDR1 and CDR2: MDHEN and SYDVKM. V was shortened by 3 bases and J by 4 bases, with 14 bases between the two germline ends. DNA for the CDR3: TGTGCCAGCAGTTTGATCTCCGCCGAGGCAGATACGCAGTATTTT. Its protein is CASSLISAEADTQYF.

V is TRBV7-9 and J is TRBJ1-6, with D tentatively TRBD1 (6 bases). The CDR3 has 13 amino acids. Trimming stripped 7 bases from V and 9 bases from J, with 13 bases between. CDR1 is SEHNR and CDR2 is FQNEAQ in the germline V gene (reference sequence). The CDR3 loop reads CASMGRGTSPLHF. The CDR3 coding sequence is TGTGCCAGCATGGGCAGGGGAACTTCACCCCTCCACTTT. The full variable domain, with the rest looked up from reference TRBV7-9 and TRBJ1-6, is DTGVSQNPRHKITKRGQNVTFRCDPISEHNRLYWYRQTLGQGPEFLTYFQNEAQLEKSRLLSDRFSAERPKGSFSTLEIQRTEQGDSAMYLCASMGRGTSPLHFGNGTRLTVT.

This chain uses TRBV24-1 with TRBJ2-1; D could derive from TRBD1 or TRBD2 (5 bases each). The V gene lost 4 bases and the J gene lost 5 bases, with 14 bases spanning the gap. Germline lookup yields CDR1 KGHDR and CDR2 SFDVKD. The CDR3 is made up of 15 amino acids. The CDR3: CATSDRRGRNNEQFF. DNA of the CDR3: TGTGCCACCAGTGACCGCCGGGGACGCAACAATGAGCAGTTCTTC.

The V call is TRBV7-8, the J call TRBJ2-7; D not resolved. The ends were cut back, 7 bases at V and 1 base at J, with 8 bases in the middle. CDR3 size: 12 residues. Germline assignment: CDR1 SGHVS and CDR2 FQNEAQ. This CDR3 is CASNSFSYEQYF. The CDR3 DNA follows: TGTGCCAGCAACTCTTTTTCCTACGAGCAGTACTTC. The full variable domain, completed using reference TRBV7-8 and TRBJ2-7, is GAGVSQSPRYKVAKRGQDVALRCDPISGHVSLFWYQQALGQGPEFLTYFQNEAQLDKSGLPSDRFFAERPEGSVSTLKIQRTQQEDSAVYLCASNSFSYEQYFGPGTRLTVT.

This clonotype has a handful of counts. The chain carries TRBV7-8 and TRBJ1-5; D unresolved. Germline-derived CDR1 and CDR2 are SGHVS and FQNEAQ. V was pared by 5 bases and J by 3 bases, with 8 bases between. The length of the CDR3 is 13 residues. As DNA, the CDR3 is TGTGCCAGCAGCCGAACCTACAATCAGCCCCAGCATTTT. It codes for CASSRTYNQPQHF.

The V gene is TRBV25-1, the J gene TRBJ2-5; 15 bases match TRBD2. Germline assignment: CDR1 MGHDK and CDR2 SYGVNS. This CDR3 comprises 17 residues. J gave up 0 bases and V 6 bases, and 5 bases lay outside the gene matches. The CDR3: CASSGTSGGKDQETQYF. Here the CDR3 DNA reads TGTGCCAGCAGCGGGACTAGCGGGGGGAAGGACCAAGAGACCCAGTACTTC.

At least ten counts were recorded for this clonotype. The chain links TRBV5-6 to TRBJ2-1; possibly TRBD2 for D (6 bases). The length of the CDR3 is 12 residues. Between the trimmed V and J ends, which lost 4 bases and 10 bases, there was a span of 12 bases. In germline, CDR1 is SGHDT, CDR2 YYEEEE. CDR3 sequence (DNA): TGTGCCAGCAGCCGCGGGACTTTAGAGCAGTTCTTC. Translating gives CASSRGTLEQFF.

This clonotype has a count of ten or more. The chain recombines TRBV13 with TRBJ2-7; 7 bases match TRBD1. Germline V lookup: CDR1 PRHDT, CDR2 FYEKMQ (reference sequence). The CDR3 is made up of 15 amino acids. Trimming took 1 base from V and 5 from J; bases not matched to a gene: 8. As DNA, the CDR3 is TGTGCCAGCAGCTTAGACCTGACAGGGCGAAACGAGCAGTACTTC. It translates to CASSLDLTGRNEQYF.

The table lists this clonotype with a few counts. One base away lies a much larger clone, so this may be a sequencing read error. The genes are TRBV27 and TRBJ1-5; TRBD1 aligns across 9 bases. Per germline, CDR1 MNHEY and CDR2 SMNVEV (reference sequence). The CDR3 is 14 residues long. With 5 bases clipped from V and 6 bases from J, the junction kept 5 bases outside the gene matches. DNA of the CDR3: TGTGCCAGCAGTCCGGGACAGGGCAGTCAGCCCCAGCATTTT. Encoded protein: CASSPGQGSQPQHF.

This clonotype is labeled as medium-sized. The J gene is TRBJ2-5, the V gene TRBV15, with D uncertain. Germline assignment: CDR1 LNHNV and CDR2 YYDKDF (reference sequence). Trimming pared 3 bases from V and 1 base from J, leaving 9 bases between. The CDR3 length is 14 residues. This chain's CDR3 is CATSRTDGQETQYF. The DNA of the CDR3 is TGTGCCACCAGCAGGACCGACGGCCAAGAGACCCAGTACTTC.

This clonotype has a count of ten or more. The genes are TRBV7-1 and TRBJ1-4; 10 bases are a match to TRBD1. TRBV7-1 is filed as an ORF, its function uncertain. The CDR3 has 20 amino acids. Trimming took 3 bases from V and 0 from J; bases not matched to a gene: 13. CDR3: CASSSFPGTGAEATNEKLFF. For the CDR3, the DNA is TGTGCCAGCAGCTCGTTTCCGGGGACAGGGGCGGAAGCAACTAATGAAAAACTGTTTTTT.

This clonotype was recorded at least ten times. The chain employs TRBV5-4 and TRBJ1-2; possibly TRBD1 for D (6 bases). The CDR3 has 13 amino acids. CDR1 SGHNT and CDR2 YYREEE come from the germline V gene (reference sequence). The germline V and J ends were trimmed by 0 bases and 8 bases, with 11 bases remaining between them. CDR3 nucleotides: TGTGCCAGCAGCTTGGAGGGGGGAGACGGCTACACCTTC. Its protein is CASSLEGGDGYTF.

The chain employs TRBV9 and TRBJ1-2; tentatively, D is TRBD1 (5 bases). V was shortened by 3 bases and J by 5 bases, with 26 bases between the two germline ends. The CDR3 runs to 18 residues. Germline V gene sequence: CDR1 SGDLS, CDR2 YYNGEE. In DNA form, the CDR3 reads TGTGCCAGCAGCGAGTCGTCAACACTCGTGACAGAGATTTATGGCTACACCTTC. Protein sequence: CASSESSTLVTEIYGYTF.

This clonotype showed up just once. The chain couples TRBV20-1 to TRBJ2-5, with a tentative D call TRBD2 (6 bases). This CDR3 spans 12 amino acids. CDR1 and CDR2 (germline): DFQATT, SNEGSKA (reference sequence). The V end was cut by 0 bases, the J end by 4 bases, with 6 bases between. CDR3 in amino acids: CSAREGGETQYF. CDR3 sequence (DNA): TGCAGTGCTAGAGAGGGAGGAGAGACCCAGTACTTC.

The chain uses TRBV24-1 and TRBJ2-2; D call uncertain. The CDR3 contains 13 residues. Looked up from germline, CDR1 is KGHDR and CDR2 is SFDVKD. Trimming shortened V by 4 bases and J by 4 bases, and 6 bases separated the two germline ends. The chain's CDR3 is CATSDRGTGELFF. The CDR3 DNA reads TGTGCCACCAGTGACCGTGGCACCGGGGAGCTGTTTTTT.

This rearrangement joins TRBV24-1 to TRBJ2-3; D is undetermined. V gave up 7 bases and J gave up 2 bases, with 9 bases separating them. The germline V gene has CDR1 KGHDR and CDR2 SFDVKD. This CDR3 has 13 residues. The DNA for the CDR3 is TGTGCCACCAGAGGACCTTTCACAGATACGCAGTATTTT. It encodes CATRGPFTDTQYF.

The rearrangement links TRBV12-3 or TRBV12-4 to TRBJ1-2, with TRBD1 matching over 7 bases. The V and J ends lost 6 bases and 4 bases, in that order; junction bases with no gene match: 8. CDR3 size: 14 residues. The DNA for the CDR3 is TGTGCCAGCAGCCTAGGGGACAGCTTCTATGGCTACACCTTC. This encodes CASSLGDSFYGYTF.

This clonotype has at least ten counts. The chain couples TRBV29-1 to TRBJ2-1; 11 bases are shared with TRBD2. This CDR3 has 15 residues. The J segment lost 5 bases and the V segment lost 5 bases, leaving 8 bases of the junction unmatched. The germline CDR1 and CDR2 sequences are SQVTM and ANQGSEA. Here the CDR3 reads CSVLLAGDENNEQFF. The CDR3 DNA follows: TGCAGCGTTCTACTAGCGGGGGACGAAAACAATGAGCAGTTCTTC.

Judged by abundance, this clonotype is medium-sized. The chain joins TRBV19 to TRBJ2-7; possibly TRBD1 for D (6 bases). This CDR3 comprises 13 residues. V lost 1 base, J lost 2 bases, and 6 bases lay in between. Per the germline V gene, CDR1 is LNHDA and CDR2 is SQIVND (reference sequence). CDR3: CASSIGDTYEQYF. CDR3 nucleotide sequence: TGTGCCAGTAGTATAGGGGACACCTACGAGCAGTACTTC.

This clonotype occurred many times. V usage is TRBV11-2 and J usage is TRBJ2-7; D unresolved. There are 13 residues in the CDR3. V was shortened by 3 bases and J by 5 bases, with 11 bases between the two germline ends. Germline assignment: CDR1 SGHAT and CDR2 FQNNGV. The CDR3 loop reads CASSFSTGDEQYV. CDR3 nucleotides: TGTGCCAGCAGCTTCAGTACTGGGGACGAGCAGTACGTC.

This clonotype was picked up many times. The chain couples TRBV5-6 to TRBJ1-1; D unresolved. The germline V and J ends were trimmed by 4 bases and 2 bases, with 15 bases remaining between them. In germline, CDR1 is SGHDT, CDR2 YYEEEE. The CDR3 runs 15 residues. CDR3 amino acids: CASSGDSEENTEAFF. DNA for the CDR3: TGTGCCAGCAGCGGCGACTCGGAGGAAAACACTGAAGCTTTCTTT.

This clonotype was seen ten or more times. V gene TRBV4-1 combines with J gene TRBJ2-2; TRBD2 agrees at 12 bases. Per germline, CDR1 MGHRA and CDR2 YSYEKL. The CDR3 spans 20 residues. The junction had 8 bases not matched to a gene; V was cut back by 0 bases and J by 0 bases. For the CDR3, the DNA is TGCGCCAGCAGCCAAGAAAGTACTAGCGGGGGGATTCCGAACACCGGGGAGCTGTTTTTT. Its protein product is CASSQESTSGGIPNTGELFF.

At least ten counts were recorded for this clonotype. This sequence joins TRBV5-4 and TRBJ2-1; D is possibly TRBD2 (5 bases). This CDR3 comprises 13 residues. V lost 0 bases and J lost 4, with 5 bases in between. Germline V gives CDR1 SGHNT, CDR2 YYREEE (reference sequence). The CDR3 here is CASSLGEYNEQFF. CDR3 nucleotide sequence: TGTGCCAGCAGCTTGGGGGAGTACAATGAGCAGTTCTTC.

The genes are TRBV29-1 and TRBJ1-2, with D unclear. The V and J ends lost 0 bases and 6 bases respectively, with 14 bases between them. Germline-derived CDR1 and CDR2 are SQVTM and ANQGSEA. CDR3 length: 14 residues. The CDR3 spells CSVEDLGRLHGYTF. The CDR3 DNA follows: TGCAGCGTTGAAGATCTTGGTAGGCTCCATGGCTACACCTTC.

This clonotype ranks as medium-sized. This chain uses TRBV10-2 with TRBJ2-7, with D tentatively TRBD2 (5 bases). Trimming shortened V by 3 bases and J by 3 bases, and 9 bases separated the two germline ends. Germline V gene sequence: CDR1 WSHSY, CDR2 SAAADI. This CDR3 is built from 13 residues. The CDR3 DNA reads TGCGCCAGCAGTGACGGAGGAATCTACGAGCAGTACTTC. Amino acid sequence: CASSDGGIYEQYF.